The 4 T cell receptor beta chains given below trace back to one sample, sequenced in a study of cytomegalovirus exposure and HLA in healthy donors listed by TCRdb under 2017. The library was made by the immunoSEQ multiplex PCR assay. A mixture of 60 forward primers for TCR Vbeta segments and 13 reverse primers for TCR Jbeta segments was used in the multiplex PCR. TCRdb took this table from immuneACCESS and kept in-frame rearrangements with V and J called. Such tables lack part of the clones; where checked against another copy, unresolved V genes explain under half of the gap, and the rest is unexplained. This sample holds over 150,000 clones; roughly 90% were observed only once. Around 0.25% of the sample is taken by the ten largest. The sequenced sample was PBMCs. These receptor sequences come from a girl under two years old in good health and CMV-seronegative.

The rearrangement uses TRBV4-3 and TRBJ2-2, with TRBD1 matching over 8 bases. The CDR3 consists of 16 residues. From germline, CDR1 is LGHNA and CDR2 YSLEER. V shed 4 bases, J shed 6 bases, and the junction held 10 bases outside the gene matches. CDR3 sequence (DNA): TGCGCCAGCAGCCGGTCGGTGGGACAGGTGGCCGGGGAGCTGTTTTTT. Translation: CASSRSVGQVAGELFF.

This clone showed up just once. The chain couples TRBV10-3 to TRBJ2-7, with 7 bases aligning to TRBD1. The CDR3 has 14 residues. CDR1 and CDR2 from the germline V gene are ENHRY and SYGVKD. V trimming: 8 bases; J trimming: 3 bases; junction bases outside the gene matches: 10. The DNA of the CDR3 is TGTGCCATCCGGCCGGCACAGGGGCTCTACGAGCAGTACTTC. Translated, it gives CAIRPAQGLYEQYF.

This sequence joins TRBV30 and TRBJ1-5; unclear D gene. This CDR3 has 13 amino acids. Germline loops: CDR1 GTSNPN, CDR2 SVGIG (reference sequence). The ends were cut back, 0 bases at V and 6 bases at J, with 9 bases in the middle. CDR3 in amino acids: CAWSVFSVQPQHF. The DNA of the CDR3 is TGTGCCTGGAGTGTCTTTTCGGTTCAGCCCCAGCATTTT.

CDR3 in DNA: TGCGCCAGCAGTCGGGGGACTAGCGGGAGGGAGACCCAGTACTTC. This gives the protein CASSRGTSGRETQYF. The rearrangement links TRBV5-1 to TRBJ2-5; TRBD2 agrees at 15 bases. CDR3 length equals 15 residues. CDR1 is SGHRS and CDR2 is YFSETQ in the germline V gene. After removal of 5 bases from V and 5 bases from J, the junction contained 4 bases not matched to a gene. The entire variable domain, with the rest obtained from reference TRBV5-1 and TRBJ2-5, is as follows: KAGVTQTPRYLIKTRGQQVTLSCSPISGHRSVSWYQQTPGQGLQFLFEYFSETQRNKGNFPGRFSGRQFSNSRSEMNVSTLELGDSALYLCASSRGTSGRETQYFGPGTRLLVL.